This T cell receptor beta chain emerged from a study of T cells after yellow fever vaccination. Per the germline V gene, CDR1 is SGHAT and CDR2 is FQNNGV. Between the trimmed V and J ends, which lost 1 base and 8 bases, there was a span of 14 bases. There are 15 residues in the CDR3. This clonotype was seen a handful of times. TCRdb re-called the 5' RACE reads with MiXCR, one entry per CDR3 protein. This table has about 58,000 distinct CDR3 sequences, about 5.6% appearing once. The V and J genes are TRBV11-2 and TRBJ1-4; tentatively, D is TRBD1 (5 bases). This receptor was obtained from a man younger than 35 who received the YFV17D yellow fever vaccine. Sequenced material: PBMCs, either bulk or a sorted T-cell subset (CD4+, CD8+, memory, or dextramer-sorted; not recorded which), taken on the day of the yellow fever booster vaccination. For the CDR3, the DNA is TGTGCCAGCAGCTTAGTTCGGGGGTCATGGGAAAAACTGTTTTTT. Its protein is CASSLVRGSWEKLFF. The variable domain in full, completed from reference TRBV11-2 and TRBJ1-4, reads EAGVAQSPRYKIIEKRQSVAFWCNPISGHATLYWYQQILGQGPKLLIQFQNNGVVDDSQLPKDRFSAERLKGVDSTLKIQPAKLEDSAVYLCASSLVRGSWEKLFFGSGTQLSVL.